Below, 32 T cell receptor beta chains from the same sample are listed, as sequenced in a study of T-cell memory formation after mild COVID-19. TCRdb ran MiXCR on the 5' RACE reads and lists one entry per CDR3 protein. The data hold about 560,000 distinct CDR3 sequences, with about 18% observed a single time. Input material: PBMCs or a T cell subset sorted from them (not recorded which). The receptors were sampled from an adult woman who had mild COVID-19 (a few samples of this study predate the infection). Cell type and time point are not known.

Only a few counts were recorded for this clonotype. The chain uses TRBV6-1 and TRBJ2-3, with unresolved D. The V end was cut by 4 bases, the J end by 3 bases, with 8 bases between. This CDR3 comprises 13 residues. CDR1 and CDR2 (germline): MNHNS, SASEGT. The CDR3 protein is CASSGIGTDTQYF. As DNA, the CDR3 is TGTGCCAGCAGTGGAATAGGGACAGATACGCAGTATTTT.

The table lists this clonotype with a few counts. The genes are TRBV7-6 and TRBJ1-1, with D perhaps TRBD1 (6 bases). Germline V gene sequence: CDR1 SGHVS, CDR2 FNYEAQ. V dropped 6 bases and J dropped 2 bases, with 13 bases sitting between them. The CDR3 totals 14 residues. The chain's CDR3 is CASRLGTHNTEAFF. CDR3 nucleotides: TGTGCCAGCAGACTCGGGACACACAACACTGAAGCTTTCTTT.

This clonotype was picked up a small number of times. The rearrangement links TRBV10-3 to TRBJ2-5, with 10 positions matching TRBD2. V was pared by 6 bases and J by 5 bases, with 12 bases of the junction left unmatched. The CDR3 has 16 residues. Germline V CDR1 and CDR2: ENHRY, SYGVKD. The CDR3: CAISPTSGWAGETQYF. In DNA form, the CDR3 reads TGTGCCATCAGCCCGACTAGCGGGTGGGCCGGGGAGACCCAGTACTTC.

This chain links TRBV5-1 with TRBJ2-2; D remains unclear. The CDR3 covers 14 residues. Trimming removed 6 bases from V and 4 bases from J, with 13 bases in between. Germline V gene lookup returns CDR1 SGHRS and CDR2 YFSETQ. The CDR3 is CASNVKDLTGELFF. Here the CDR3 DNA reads TGCGCCAGCAACGTCAAGGACCTCACCGGGGAGCTGTTTTTT. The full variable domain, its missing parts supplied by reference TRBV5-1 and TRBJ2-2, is KAGVTQTPRYLIKTRGQQVTLSCSPISGHRSVSWYQQTPGQGLQFLFEYFSETQRNKGNFPGRFSGRQFSNSRSEMNVSTLELGDSALYLCASNVKDLTGELFFGEGSRLTVL.

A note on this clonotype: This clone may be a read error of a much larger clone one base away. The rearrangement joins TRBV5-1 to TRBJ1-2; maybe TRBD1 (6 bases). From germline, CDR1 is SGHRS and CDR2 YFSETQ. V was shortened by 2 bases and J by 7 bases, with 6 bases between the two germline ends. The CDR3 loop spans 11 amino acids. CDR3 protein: CASSFRGGYTF. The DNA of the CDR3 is TGCGCCAGCAGCTTCAGGGGTGGCTACACCTTC.

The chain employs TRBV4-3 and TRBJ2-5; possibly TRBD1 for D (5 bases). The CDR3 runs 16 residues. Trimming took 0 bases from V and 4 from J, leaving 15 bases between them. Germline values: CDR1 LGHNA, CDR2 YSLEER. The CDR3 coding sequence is TGCGCCAGCAGCCAAGACACAATCAGGGAAGGAGAGACCCAGTACTTC. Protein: CASSQDTIREGETQYF.

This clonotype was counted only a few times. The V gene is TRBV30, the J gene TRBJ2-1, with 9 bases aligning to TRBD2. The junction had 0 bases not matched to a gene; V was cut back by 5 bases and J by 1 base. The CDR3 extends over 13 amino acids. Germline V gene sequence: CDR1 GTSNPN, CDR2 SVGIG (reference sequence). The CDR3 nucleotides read TGTGCCTGGGCGGGAGGGTCCTACAATGAGCAGTTCTTC. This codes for CAWAGGSYNEQFF.

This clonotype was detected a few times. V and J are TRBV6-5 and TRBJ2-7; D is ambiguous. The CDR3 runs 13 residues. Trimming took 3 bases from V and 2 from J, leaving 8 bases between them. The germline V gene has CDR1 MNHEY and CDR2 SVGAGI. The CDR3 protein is CASSYGPTYEQYF. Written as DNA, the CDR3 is TGTGCCAGCAGTTATGGACCCACCTACGAGCAGTACTTC.

CDR3 amino acids: CASTRGLAGEEQFF. The CDR3, as DNA: TGTGCCAGCACTAGGGGACTAGCGGGGGAGGAGCAGTTCTTC. The rearrangement joins TRBV12-3 or TRBV12-4 to TRBJ2-1; TRBD2 matches 14 bases. V shed 7 bases, J shed 10 bases, and the junction held 6 bases outside the gene matches. The CDR3 sequence is 14 residues long.

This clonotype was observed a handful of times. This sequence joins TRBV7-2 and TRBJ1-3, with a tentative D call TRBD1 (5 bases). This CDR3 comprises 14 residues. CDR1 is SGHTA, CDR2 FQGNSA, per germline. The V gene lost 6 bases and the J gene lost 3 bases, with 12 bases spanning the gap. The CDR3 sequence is CASRDLGGGNTIYF. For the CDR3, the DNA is TGTGCCAGCAGGGATCTGGGGGGTGGAAACACCATATATTTT.

CDR3 DNA sequence: TGCAGCGTATTAGCGGGAGAAGGCTACGAGCAGTACTTC. Protein sequence: CSVLAGEGYEQYF. This chain joins TRBV29-1 and TRBJ2-7; 9 bases match TRBD2. Trimming removed 6 bases from V and 3 bases from J; junction bases left unmatched: 6. Germline CDR1 and CDR2: SQVTM and ANQGSEA. The CDR3 extends over 13 amino acids.

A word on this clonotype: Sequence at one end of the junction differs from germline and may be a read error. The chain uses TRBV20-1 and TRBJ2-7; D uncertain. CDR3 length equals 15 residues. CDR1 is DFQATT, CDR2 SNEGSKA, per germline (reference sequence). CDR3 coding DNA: TGCAGTGCGAGAGACCCGGCCCTTTCACCCTACGAGCAGTACTTC. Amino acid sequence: CSARDPALSPYEQYF.

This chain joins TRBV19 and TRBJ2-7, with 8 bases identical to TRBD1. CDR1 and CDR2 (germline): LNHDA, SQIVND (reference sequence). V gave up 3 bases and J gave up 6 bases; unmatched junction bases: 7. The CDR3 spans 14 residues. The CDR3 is CASSIRTGRSEQYF. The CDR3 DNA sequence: TGTGCCAGTAGTATCCGGACAGGGCGGTCCGAGCAGTACTTC. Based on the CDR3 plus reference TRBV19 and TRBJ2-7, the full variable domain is DGGITQSPKYLFRKEGQNVTLSCEQNLNHDAMYWYRQDPGQGLRLIYYSQIVNDFQKGDIAEGYSVSREKKESFPLTVTSAQKNPTAFYLCASSIRTGRSEQYFGPGTRLTVT.

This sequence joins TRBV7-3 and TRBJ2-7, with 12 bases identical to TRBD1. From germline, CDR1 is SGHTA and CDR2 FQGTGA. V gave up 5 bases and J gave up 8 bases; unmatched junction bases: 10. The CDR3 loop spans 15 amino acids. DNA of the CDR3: TGTGCCAGCAGCGTTACCGGGACAGGGGGCCAGAAGCAGTACTTC. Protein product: CASSVTGTGGQKQYF.

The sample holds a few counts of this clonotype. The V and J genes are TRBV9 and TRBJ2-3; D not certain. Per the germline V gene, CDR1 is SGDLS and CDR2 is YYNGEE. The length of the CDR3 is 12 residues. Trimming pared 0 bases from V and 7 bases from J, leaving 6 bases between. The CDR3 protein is CASSVVENTQYF. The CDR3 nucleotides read TGTGCCAGCAGCGTAGTTGAAAATACGCAGTATTTT.

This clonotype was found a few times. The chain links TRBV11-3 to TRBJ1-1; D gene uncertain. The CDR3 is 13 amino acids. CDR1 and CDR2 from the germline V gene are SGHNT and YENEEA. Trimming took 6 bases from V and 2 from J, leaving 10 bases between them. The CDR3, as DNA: TGTGCCAGCAGTGCGACTTATAACACTGAAGCTTTCTTT. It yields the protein CASSATYNTEAFF.

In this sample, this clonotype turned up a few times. Here the CDR3 DNA reads TGTGCCAGCTCACATATAAGCGGGAGTCAGGTGGATACGCAGTATTTT. Translated: CASSHISGSQVDTQYF. The V call is TRBV18, the J call TRBJ2-3; TRBD2 matches at 8 bases. Germline assignment: CDR1 KGHSH and CDR2 LQKENI. The CDR3 has 16 amino acids. V gave up 4 bases and J gave up 6 bases; unmatched junction bases: 12.

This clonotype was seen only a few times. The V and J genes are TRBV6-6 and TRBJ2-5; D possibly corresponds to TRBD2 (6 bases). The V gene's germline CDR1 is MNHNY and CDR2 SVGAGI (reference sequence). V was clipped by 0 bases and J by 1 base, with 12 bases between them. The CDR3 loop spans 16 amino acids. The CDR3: CASSYSSRGPQETQYF. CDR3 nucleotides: TGTGCCAGCAGTTACTCGTCGCGGGGCCCCCAAGAGACCCAGTACTTC.

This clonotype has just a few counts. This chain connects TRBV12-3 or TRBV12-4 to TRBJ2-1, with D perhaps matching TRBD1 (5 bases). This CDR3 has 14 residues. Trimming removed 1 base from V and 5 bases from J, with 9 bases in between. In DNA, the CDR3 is TGTGCCAGCAGTTTAGGGGGCGCCAACAATGAGCAGTTCTTC. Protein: CASSLGGANNEQFF.

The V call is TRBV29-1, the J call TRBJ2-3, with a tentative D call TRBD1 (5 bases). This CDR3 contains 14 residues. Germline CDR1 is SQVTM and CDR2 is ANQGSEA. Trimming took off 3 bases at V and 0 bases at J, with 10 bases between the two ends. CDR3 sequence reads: CSVDQGYSTDTQYF. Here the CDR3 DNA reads TGCAGCGTTGATCAGGGTTATAGCACAGATACGCAGTATTTT.

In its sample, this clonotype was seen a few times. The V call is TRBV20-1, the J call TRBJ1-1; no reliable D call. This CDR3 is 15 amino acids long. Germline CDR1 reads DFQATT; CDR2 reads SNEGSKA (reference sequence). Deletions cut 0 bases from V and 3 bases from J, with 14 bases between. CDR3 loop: CSARDEAGAHTEAFF. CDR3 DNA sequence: TGCAGTGCTAGAGATGAGGCAGGCGCTCACACTGAAGCTTTCTTT.

The CDR3 sequence: CSAPGLAGDNEQFF. The CDR3 nucleotides are TGCAGTGCTCCGGGACTAGCGGGGGACAATGAGCAGTTCTTC. V is TRBV20-1 and J is TRBJ2-1; 14 bases line up with TRBD2. CDR1 and CDR2 (germline): DFQATT, SNEGSKA (reference sequence). The CDR3 spans 14 residues. V was clipped by 5 bases and J by 5 bases; unmatched bases: 2.

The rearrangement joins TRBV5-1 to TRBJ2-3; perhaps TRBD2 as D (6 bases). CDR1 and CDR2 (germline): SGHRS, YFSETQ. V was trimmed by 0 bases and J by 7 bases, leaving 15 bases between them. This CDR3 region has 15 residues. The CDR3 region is CASSLVEKGGNTQYF. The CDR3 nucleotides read TGCGCCAGCAGCTTGGTGGAGAAGGGAGGCAATACGCAGTATTTT. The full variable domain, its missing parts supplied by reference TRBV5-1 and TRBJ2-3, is KAGVTQTPRYLIKTRGQQVTLSCSPISGHRSVSWYQQTPGQGLQFLFEYFSETQRNKGNFPGRFSGRQFSNSRSEMNVSTLELGDSALYLCASSLVEKGGNTQYFGPGTRLTVL.

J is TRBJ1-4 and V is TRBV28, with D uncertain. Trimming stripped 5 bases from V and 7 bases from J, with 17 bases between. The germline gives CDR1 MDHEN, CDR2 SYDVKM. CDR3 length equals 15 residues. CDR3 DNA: TGTGCCAGCAGTCCCCTCTCTTGGACCCCTGAAAAACTGTTTTTT. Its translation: CASSPLSWTPEKLFF.

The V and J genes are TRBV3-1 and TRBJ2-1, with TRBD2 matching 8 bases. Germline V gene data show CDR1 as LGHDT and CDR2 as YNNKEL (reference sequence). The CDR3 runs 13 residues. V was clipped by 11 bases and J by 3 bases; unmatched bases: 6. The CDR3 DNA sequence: TGTGCCGCGGGGGGTAGGTTCTACAATGAGCAGTTCTTC. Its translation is CAAGGRFYNEQFF.

The CDR3: CASSSDPGTANGYTF. The CDR3 nucleotides read TGCGCCAGCAGCTCGGACCCCGGGACAGCTAATGGCTACACCTTC. The chain combines TRBV5-1 with TRBJ1-2, with 7 bases that match TRBD1. In germline, CDR1 is SGHRS, CDR2 YFSETQ. The CDR3 loop spans 15 amino acids. Unmatched junction bases numbered 11, after V lost 3 bases and J lost 6 bases.

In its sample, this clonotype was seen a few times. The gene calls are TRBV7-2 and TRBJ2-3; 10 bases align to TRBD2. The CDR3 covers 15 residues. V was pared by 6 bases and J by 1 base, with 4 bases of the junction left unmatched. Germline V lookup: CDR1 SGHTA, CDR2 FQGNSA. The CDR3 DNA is TGTGCCAGCAGAGAGGGGACTAGCGGCACAGATACGCAGTATTTT. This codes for CASREGTSGTDTQYF.

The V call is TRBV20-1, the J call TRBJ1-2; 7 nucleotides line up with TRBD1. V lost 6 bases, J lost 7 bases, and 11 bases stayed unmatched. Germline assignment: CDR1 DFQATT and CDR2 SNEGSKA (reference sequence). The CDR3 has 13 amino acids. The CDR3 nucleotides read TGCAGTGCCCCCGGACAGGCGATCGTTGGCTACACCTTC. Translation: CSAPGQAIVGYTF.

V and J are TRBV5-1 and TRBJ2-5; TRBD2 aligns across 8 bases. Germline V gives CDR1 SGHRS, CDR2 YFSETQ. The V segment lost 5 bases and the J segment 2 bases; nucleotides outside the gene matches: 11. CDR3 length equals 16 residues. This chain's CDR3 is CASSRGGVQLQETQYF. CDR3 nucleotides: TGCGCCAGCAGTCGGGGGGGAGTCCAATTACAAGAGACCCAGTACTTC.

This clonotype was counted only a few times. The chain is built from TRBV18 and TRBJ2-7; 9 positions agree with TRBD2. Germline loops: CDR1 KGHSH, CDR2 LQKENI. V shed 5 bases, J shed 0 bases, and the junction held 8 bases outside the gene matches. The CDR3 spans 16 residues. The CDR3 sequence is CASSGTSIRSSYEQYF. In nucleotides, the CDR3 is TGTGCCAGCTCAGGGACTAGCATCCGCAGCTCCTACGAGCAGTACTTC.

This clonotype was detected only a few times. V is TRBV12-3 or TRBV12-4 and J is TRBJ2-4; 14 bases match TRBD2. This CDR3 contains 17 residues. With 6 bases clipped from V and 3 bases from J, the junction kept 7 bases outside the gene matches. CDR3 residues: CASRPGLAGEGKNIQYF. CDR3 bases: TGTGCCAGCAGGCCGGGACTAGCGGGAGAGGGCAAAAACATTCAGTACTTC.

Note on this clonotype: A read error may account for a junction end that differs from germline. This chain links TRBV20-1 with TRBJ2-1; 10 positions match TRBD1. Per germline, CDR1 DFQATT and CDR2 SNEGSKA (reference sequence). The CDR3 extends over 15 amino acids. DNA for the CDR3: TGCAGTGCTAGGATCTTGGGACAGGGGTTTGATGAGCAGTTATTC. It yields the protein CSARILGQGFDEQLF.